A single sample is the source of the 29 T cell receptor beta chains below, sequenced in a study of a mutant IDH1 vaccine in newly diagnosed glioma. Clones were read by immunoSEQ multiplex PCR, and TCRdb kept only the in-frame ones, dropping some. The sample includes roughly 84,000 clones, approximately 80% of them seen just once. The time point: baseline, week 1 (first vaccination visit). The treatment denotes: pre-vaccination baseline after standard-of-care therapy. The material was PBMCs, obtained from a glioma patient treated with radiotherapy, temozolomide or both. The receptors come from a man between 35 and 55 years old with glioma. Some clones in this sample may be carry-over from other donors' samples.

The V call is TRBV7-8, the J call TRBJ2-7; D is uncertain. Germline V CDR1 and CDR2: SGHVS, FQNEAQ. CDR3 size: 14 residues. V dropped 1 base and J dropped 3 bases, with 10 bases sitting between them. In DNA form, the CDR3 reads TGTGCCAGCAGCTTAGTAAACGGAGACTACGAGCAGTACTTC. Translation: CASSLVNGDYEQYF.

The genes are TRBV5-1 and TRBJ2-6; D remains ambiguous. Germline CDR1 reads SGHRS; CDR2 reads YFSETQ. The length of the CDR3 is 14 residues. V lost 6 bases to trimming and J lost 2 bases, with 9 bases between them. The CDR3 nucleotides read TGCGCCAGCAAGGTCGCTGCTGGGGCCAACGTCCTGACTTTC. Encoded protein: CASKVAAGANVLTF.

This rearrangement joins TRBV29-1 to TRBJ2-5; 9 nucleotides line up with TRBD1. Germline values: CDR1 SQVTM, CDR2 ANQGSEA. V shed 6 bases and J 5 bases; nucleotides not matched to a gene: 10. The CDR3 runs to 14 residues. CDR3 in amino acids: CSVKHTGGGETQYF. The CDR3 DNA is TGCAGCGTCAAACACACAGGGGGCGGGGAGACCCAGTACTTC.

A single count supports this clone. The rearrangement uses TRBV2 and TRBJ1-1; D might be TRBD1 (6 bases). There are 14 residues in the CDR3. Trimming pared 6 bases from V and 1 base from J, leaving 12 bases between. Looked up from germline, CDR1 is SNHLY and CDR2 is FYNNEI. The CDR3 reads CASSLTGGNTEAFF. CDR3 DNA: TGTGCCAGCAGCCTGACAGGCGGGAACACTGAAGCTTTCTTT.

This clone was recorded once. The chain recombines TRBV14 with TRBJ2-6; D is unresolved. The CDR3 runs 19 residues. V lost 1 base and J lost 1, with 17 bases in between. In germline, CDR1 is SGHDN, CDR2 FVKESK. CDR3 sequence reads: CASSQGSSRTPSGANVLTF. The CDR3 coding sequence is TGTGCCAGCAGCCAAGGCAGCAGTAGAACCCCATCTGGGGCCAACGTCCTGACTTTC. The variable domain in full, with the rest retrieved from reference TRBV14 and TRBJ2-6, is EAGVTQFPSHSVIEKGQTVTLRCDPISGHDNLYWYRRVMGKEIKFLLHFVKESKQDESGMPNNRFLAERTGGTYSTLKVQPAELEDSGVYFCASSQGSSRTPSGANVLTFGAGSRLTVL.

The CDR3 nucleotides are TGTGCCAGCCGAGGGGACATCGACTACACCATATATTTT. It yields the protein CASRGDIDYTIYF. V usage is TRBV6-5 and J usage is TRBJ1-3; a possible D gene is TRBD1 (6 bases). The V end was cut by 8 bases, the J end by 8 bases, with 16 bases between. The CDR3 length is 13 residues. Looked up from germline, CDR1 is MNHEY and CDR2 is SVGAGI.

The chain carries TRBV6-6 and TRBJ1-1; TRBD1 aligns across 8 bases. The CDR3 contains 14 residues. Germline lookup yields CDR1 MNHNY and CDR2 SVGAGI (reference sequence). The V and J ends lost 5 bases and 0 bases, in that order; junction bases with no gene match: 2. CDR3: CASSRQGMNTEAFF. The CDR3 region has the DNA TGTGCCAGCAGTCGACAGGGGATGAACACTGAAGCTTTCTTT.

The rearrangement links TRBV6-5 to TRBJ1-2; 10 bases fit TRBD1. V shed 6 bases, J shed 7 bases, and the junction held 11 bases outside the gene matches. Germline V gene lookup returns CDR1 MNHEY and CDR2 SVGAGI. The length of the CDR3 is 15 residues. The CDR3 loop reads CASRPPGQGWVGYTF. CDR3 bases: TGTGCCAGCAGACCTCCGGGACAGGGGTGGGTTGGCTACACCTTC.

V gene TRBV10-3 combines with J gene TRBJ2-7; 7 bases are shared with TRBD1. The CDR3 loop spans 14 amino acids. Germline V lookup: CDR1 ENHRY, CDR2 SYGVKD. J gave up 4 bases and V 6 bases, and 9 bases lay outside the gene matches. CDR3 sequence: CAIRNRGVNYEQYF. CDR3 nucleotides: TGTGCCATCAGGAACAGGGGCGTAAATTACGAGCAGTACTTC.

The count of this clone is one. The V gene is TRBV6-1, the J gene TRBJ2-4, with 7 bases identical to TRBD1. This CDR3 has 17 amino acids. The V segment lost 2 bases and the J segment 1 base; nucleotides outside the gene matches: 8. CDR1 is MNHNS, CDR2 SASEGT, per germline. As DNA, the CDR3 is TGTGCCAGCAGTGAATATGAGGGGGCGGCGGCCAAAAACATTCAGTACTTC. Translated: CASSEYEGAAAKNIQYF.

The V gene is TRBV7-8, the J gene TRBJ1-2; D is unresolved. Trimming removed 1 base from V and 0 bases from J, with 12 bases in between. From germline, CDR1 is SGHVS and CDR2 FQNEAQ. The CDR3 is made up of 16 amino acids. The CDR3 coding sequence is TGTGCCAGCAGCTTAGTCCCCGGGGAGGCTAACTATGGCTACACCTTC. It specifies CASSLVPGEANYGYTF. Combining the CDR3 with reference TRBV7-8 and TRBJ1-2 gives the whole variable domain GAGVSQSPRYKVAKRGQDVALRCDPISGHVSLFWYQQALGQGPEFLTYFQNEAQLDKSGLPSDRFFAERPEGSVSTLKIQRTQQEDSAVYLCASSLVPGEANYGYTFGSGTRLTVV.

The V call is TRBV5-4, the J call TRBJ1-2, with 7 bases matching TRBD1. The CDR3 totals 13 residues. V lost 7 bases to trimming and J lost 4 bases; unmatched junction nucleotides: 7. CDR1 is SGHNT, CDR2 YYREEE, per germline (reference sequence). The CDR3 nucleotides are TGTGCCAGCGGAGGGGACAGTGGCTATGGCTACACCTTC. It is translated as CASGGDSGYGYTF.

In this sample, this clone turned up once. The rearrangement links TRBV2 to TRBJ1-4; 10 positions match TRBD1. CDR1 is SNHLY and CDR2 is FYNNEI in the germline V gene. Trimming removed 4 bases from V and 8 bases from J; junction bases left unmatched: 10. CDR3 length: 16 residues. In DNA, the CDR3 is TGTGCCAGCAGTGTCGGGTCCCGGACAGGGGGGGAAAAACTGTTTTTT. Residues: CASSVGSRTGGEKLFF. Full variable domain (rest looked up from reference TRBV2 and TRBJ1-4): EPEVTQTPSHQVTQMGQEVILRCVPISNHLYFYWYRQILGQKVEFLVSFYNNEISEKSEIFDDQFSVERPDGSNFTLKIRSTKLEDSAMYFCASSVGSRTGGEKLFFGSGTQLSVL.

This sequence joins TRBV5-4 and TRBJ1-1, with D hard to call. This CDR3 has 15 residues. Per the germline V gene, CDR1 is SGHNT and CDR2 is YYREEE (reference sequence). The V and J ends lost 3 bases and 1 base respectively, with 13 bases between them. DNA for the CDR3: TGTGCCAGCAGCTCGGCTCTTAAATCGAACACTGAAGCTTTCTTT. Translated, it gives CASSSALKSNTEAFF.

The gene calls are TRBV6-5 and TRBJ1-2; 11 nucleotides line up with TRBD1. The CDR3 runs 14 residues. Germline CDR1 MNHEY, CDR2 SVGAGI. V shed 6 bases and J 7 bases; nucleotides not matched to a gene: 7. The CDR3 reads CASSNPGQGGGYTF. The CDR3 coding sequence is TGTGCCAGCAGCAATCCGGGACAGGGGGGTGGCTACACCTTC.

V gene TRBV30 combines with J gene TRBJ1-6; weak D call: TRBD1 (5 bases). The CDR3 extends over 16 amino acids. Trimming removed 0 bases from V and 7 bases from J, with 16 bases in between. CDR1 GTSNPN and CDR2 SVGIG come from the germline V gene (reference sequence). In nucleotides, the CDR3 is TGTGCCTGGAGTGTCTGGAGGGGAATCGACAATTCACCCCTCCACTTT. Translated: CAWSVWRGIDNSPLHF.

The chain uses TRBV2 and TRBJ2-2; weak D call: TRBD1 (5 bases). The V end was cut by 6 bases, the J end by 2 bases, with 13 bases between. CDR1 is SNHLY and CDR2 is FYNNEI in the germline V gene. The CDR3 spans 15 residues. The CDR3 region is CASRGWGVNTGELFF. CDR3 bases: TGTGCCAGCAGGGGTTGGGGCGTCAACACCGGGGAGCTGTTTTTT.

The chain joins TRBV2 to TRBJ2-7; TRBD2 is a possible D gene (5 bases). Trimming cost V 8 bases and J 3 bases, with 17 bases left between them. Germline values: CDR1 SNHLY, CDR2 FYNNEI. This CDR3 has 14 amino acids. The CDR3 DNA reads TGTGCCAGCCTCCCCGTCGGGGTAAGCTACGAGCAGTACTTC. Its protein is CASLPVGVSYEQYF.

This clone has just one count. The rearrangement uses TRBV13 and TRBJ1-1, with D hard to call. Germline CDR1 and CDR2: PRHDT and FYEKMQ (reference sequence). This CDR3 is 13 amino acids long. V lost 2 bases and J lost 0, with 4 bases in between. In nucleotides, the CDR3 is TGTGCCAGCAGCTTATTAATGAACACTGAAGCTTTCTTT. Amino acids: CASSLLMNTEAFF.

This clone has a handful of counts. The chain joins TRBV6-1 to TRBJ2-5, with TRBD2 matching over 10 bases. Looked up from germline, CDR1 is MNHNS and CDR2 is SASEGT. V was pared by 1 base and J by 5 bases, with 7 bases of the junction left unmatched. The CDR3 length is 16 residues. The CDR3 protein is CASSEGSGGIRETQYF. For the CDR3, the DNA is TGTGCCAGCAGTGAAGGTAGCGGGGGGATTCGGGAGACCCAGTACTTC.

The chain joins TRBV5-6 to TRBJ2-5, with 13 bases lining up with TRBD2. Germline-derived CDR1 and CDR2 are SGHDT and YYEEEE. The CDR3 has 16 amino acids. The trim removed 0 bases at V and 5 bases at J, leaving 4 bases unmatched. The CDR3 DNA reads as TGTGCCAGCAGCTTGGGACTAGCGGGGGGCTGGGAGACCCAGTACTTC. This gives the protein CASSLGLAGGWETQYF.

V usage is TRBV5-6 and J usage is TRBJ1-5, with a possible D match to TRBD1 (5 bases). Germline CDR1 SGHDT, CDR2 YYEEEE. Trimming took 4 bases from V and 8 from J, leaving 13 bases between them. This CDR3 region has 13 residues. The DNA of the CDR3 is TGTGCCAGCAGCCGCCGCCAGGGAGAGCCCCAGCATTTT. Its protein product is CASSRRQGEPQHF. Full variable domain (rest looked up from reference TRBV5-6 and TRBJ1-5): DAGVTQSPTHLIKTRGQQVTLRCSPKSGHDTVSWYQQALGQGPQFIFQYYEEEERQRGNFPDRFSGHQFPNYSSELNVNALLLGDSALYLCASSRRQGEPQHFGDGTRLSIL.

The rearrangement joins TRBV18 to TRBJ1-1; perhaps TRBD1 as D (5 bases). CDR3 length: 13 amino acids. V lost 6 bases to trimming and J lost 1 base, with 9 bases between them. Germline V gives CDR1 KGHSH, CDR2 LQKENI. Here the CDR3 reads CASSYGGNTEAFF. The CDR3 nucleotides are TGTGCCAGCTCGTACGGGGGGAACACTGAAGCTTTCTTT.

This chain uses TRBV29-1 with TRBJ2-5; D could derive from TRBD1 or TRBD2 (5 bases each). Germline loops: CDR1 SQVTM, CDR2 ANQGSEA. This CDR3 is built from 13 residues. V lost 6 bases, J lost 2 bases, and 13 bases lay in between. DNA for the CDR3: TGCAGCGTCTCCCGGGGCATTCAAGAGACCCAGTACTTC. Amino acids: CSVSRGIQETQYF.

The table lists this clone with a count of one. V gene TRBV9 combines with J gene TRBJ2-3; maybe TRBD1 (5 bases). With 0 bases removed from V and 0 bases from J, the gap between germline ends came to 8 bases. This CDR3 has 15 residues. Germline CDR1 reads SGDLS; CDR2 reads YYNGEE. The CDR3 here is CASSVEGLSTDTQYF. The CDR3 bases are TGTGCCAGCAGCGTAGAGGGGCTAAGCACAGATACGCAGTATTTT.

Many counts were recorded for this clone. CDR3 sequence reads: CASSNGQGTYEQYF. CDR3 sequence (DNA): TGTGCCAGCAGTAACGGACAGGGAACCTACGAGCAGTACTTC. The rearrangement links TRBV6-6 to TRBJ2-7; TRBD1 matches 8 bases. This CDR3 is built from 14 residues. Germline V gene sequence: CDR1 MNHNY, CDR2 SVGAGI (reference sequence). V was pared by 5 bases and J by 2 bases, with 5 bases of the junction left unmatched.

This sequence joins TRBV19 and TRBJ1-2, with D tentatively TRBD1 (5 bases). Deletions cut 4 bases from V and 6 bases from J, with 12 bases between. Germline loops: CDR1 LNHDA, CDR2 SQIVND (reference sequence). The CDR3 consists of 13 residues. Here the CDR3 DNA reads TGTGCCAGTAGTAGGGGCCTGCCGGATGGCTACACCTTC. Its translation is CASSRGLPDGYTF. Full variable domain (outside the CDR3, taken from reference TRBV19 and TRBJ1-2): DGGITQSPKYLFRKEGQNVTLSCEQNLNHDAMYWYRQDPGQGLRLIYYSQIVNDFQKGDIAEGYSVSREKKESFPLTVTSAQKNPTAFYLCASSRGLPDGYTFGSGTRLTVV.

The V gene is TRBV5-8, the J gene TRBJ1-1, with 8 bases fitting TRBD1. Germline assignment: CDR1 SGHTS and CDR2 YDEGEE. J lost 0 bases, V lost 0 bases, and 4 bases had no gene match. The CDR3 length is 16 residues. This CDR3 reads CASSLGDRNMNTEAFF. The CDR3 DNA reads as TGTGCCAGCAGCTTGGGGGACAGGAATATGAACACTGAAGCTTTCTTT.

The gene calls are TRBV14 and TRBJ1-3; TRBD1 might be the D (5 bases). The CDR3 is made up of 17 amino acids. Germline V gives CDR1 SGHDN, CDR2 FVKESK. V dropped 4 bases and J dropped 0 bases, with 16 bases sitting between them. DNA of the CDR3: TGTGCCAGCAGCCGTTCTCGGCAGGGCTTCTCTGGAAACACCATATATTTT. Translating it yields CASSRSRQGFSGNTIYF.